This T cell receptor (beta chain) was captured by sequencing in a study of T cells after yellow fever vaccination. V lost 4 bases, J lost 1 base, and 26 bases lay in between. The CDR3 is made up of 19 amino acids. Synthesis of TCR cDNA relied on 5'RACE template switching, which attached a universal primer site and UMIs. TCRdb processed the 5' RACE reads anew with MiXCR; each CDR3 protein has one entry. The sample includes 360,000 or so distinct CDR3 sequences, 11% seen only once; the top ten take around 18%. Study conclusions and caveats: Though weaker, the secondary response peaked faster, on day 5 versus 15. Reappearance after the booster was observed for most primary-vaccination clones (around 95% CD4, less than 90% CD8). The study noted that FACS-sorted repertoires could contain abundant clonotypes contaminating from the bulk population.

This clonotype was picked up a small number of times. Its antigen is not identified. This sequence originates from a man between 18 and 35 years old who received the YFV17D yellow fever vaccine. The source material was PBMCs, sampled on the day of the first yellow fever vaccination. The gene calls are TRBV23-1 and TRBJ2-7, with D possibly TRBD2 on 6 matching bases. TRBV23-1 counts as an open reading frame of uncertain function. The CDR3 region is CASSPQRRGDSPTSYEQYV. In DNA, the CDR3 is TGCGCCAGCAGTCCACAAAGGAGGGGCGACAGTCCGACTTCCTACGAGCAGTACGTC.